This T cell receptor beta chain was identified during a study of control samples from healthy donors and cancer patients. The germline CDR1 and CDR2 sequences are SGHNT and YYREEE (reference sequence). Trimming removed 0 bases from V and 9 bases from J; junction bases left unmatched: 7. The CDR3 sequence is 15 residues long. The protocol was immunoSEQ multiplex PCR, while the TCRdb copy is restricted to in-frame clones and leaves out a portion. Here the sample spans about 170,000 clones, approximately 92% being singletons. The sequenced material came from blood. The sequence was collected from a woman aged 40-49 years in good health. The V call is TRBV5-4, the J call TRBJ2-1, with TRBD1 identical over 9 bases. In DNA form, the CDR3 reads TGTGCCAGCAGCTTGGACAGGGGGCAAGGGAGTGAGCAGTTCTTC. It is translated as CASSLDRGQGSEQFF.